The source of this T cell receptor beta chain is a study of blood T cell repertoires in COVID-19. Looking at the study overall: COVID-19 samples collected from the United States, Italy and Spain covered acute and convalescent phases. Nucleic acid was either cDNA or gDNA, and it came from T cells, B-cell-depleted T cells, or PBMCs.

Original methodology: Estimation of nucleated cell counts was performed using reference gene primer amplification. The protocol was immunoSEQ multiplex PCR, while the TCRdb copy is restricted to in-frame clones and leaves out a portion. V, J and clone size reflect that table, while D and trimming were determined from the DNA. This sample has around 120,000 clones, with over 65% found just once. Germline values: CDR1 SGHTA, CDR2 FQGNSA. The ends lost 3 bases at V and 7 bases at J; junction bases unmatched: 12. This CDR3 contains 15 residues. Sequencing was carried out using peripheral blood. This chain connects TRBV7-2 to TRBJ2-7, with 7 bases fitting TRBD1. The sequence derives from a man between 65 and 79 years old with acute or convalescent COVID-19. This CDR3 is CASSFLGTALREQYF. CDR3 coding DNA: TGTGCCAGCAGCTTCCTCGGGACAGCTTTACGGGAGCAGTACTTC. Complete variable domain (other parts from reference TRBV7-2 and TRBJ2-7): GAGVSQSPSNKVTEKGKDVELRCDPISGHTALYWYRQSLGQGLEFLIYFQGNSAPDKSGLPSDRFSAERTGGSVSTLTIQRTQQEDSAVYLCASSFLGTALREQYFGPGTRLTVT.